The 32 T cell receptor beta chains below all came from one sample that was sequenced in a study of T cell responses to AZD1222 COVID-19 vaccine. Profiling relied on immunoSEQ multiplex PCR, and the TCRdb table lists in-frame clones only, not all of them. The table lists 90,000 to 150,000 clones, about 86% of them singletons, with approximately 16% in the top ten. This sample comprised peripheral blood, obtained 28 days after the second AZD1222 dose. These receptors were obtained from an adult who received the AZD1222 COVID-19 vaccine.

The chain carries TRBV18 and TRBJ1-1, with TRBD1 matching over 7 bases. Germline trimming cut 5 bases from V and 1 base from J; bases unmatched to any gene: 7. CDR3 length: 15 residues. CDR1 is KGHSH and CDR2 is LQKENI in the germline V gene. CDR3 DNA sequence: TGTGCCAGCTCAGCGACCGGGACAGAGAACACTGAAGCTTTCTTT. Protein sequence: CASSATGTENTEAFF.

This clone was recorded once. CDR3 protein: CASSQVPWHNQETQYF. As DNA, the CDR3 is TGTGCCAGCAGCCAAGTGCCCTGGCACAACCAAGAGACCCAGTACTTC. This chain joins TRBV3-1 (or the pseudogene TRBV3-2) and TRBJ2-5; D remains unclear. Germline values: CDR1 LGHDT, CDR2 YNNKEL (reference sequence). The CDR3 spans 16 residues. Deletions cut 1 base from V and 0 bases from J, with 12 bases between.

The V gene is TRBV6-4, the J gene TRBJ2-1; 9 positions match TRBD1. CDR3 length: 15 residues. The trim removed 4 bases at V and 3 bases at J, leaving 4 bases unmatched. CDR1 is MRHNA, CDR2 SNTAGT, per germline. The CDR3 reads CASSVQGAVYNEQFF. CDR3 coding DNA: TGTGCCAGCAGTGTACAGGGGGCGGTCTACAATGAGCAGTTCTTC.

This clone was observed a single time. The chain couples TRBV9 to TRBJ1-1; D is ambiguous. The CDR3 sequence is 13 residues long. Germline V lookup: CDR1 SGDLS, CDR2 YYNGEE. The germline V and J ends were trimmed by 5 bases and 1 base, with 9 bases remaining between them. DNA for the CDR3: TGTGCCAGCAGTAGAATGACGAACACTGAAGCTTTCTTT. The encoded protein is CASSRMTNTEAFF.

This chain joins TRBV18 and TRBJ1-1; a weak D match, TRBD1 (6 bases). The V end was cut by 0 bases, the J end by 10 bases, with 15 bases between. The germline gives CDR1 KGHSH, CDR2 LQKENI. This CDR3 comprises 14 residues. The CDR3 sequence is CASSPPASGALAFF. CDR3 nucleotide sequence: TGTGCCAGCTCACCACCGGCTTCAGGGGCGCTAGCTTTCTTT.

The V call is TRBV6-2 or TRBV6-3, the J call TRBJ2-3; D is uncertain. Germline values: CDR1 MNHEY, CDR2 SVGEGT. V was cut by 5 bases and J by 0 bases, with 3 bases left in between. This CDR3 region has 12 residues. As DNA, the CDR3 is TGTGCCAGCAGTCAGAGCACAGATACGCAGTATTTT. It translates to CASSQSTDTQYF.

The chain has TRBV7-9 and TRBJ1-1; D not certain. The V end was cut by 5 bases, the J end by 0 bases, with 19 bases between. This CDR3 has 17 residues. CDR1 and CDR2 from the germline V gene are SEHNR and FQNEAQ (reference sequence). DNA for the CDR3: TGTGCCAGCAGCCAGACTAGCGTGGGAGACTTGAACACTGAAGCTTTCTTT. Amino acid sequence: CASSQTSVGDLNTEAFF.

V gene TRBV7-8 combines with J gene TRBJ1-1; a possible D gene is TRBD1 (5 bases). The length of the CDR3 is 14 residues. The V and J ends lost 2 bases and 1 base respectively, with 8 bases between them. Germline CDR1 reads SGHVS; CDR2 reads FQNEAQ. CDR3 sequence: CASSLTGGNTEAFF. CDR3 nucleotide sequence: TGTGCCAGCAGCTTAACCGGGGGGAACACTGAAGCTTTCTTT.

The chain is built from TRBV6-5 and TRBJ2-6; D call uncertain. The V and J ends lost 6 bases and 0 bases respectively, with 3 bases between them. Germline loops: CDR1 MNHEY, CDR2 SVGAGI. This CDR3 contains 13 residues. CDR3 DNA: TGTGCCAGCAGGGACTCTGGGGCCAACGTCCTGACTTTC. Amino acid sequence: CASRDSGANVLTF.

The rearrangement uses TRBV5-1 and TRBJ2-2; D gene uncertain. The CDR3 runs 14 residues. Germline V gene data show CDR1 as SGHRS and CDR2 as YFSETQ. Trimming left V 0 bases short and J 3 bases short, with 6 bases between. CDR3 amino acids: CASSLGRDTGELFF. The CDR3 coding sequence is TGCGCCAGCAGCTTGGGTAGGGACACCGGGGAGCTGTTTTTT. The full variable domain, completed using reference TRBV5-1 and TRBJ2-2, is KAGVTQTPRYLIKTRGQQVTLSCSPISGHRSVSWYQQTPGQGLQFLFEYFSETQRNKGNFPGRFSGRQFSNSRSEMNVSTLELGDSALYLCASSLGRDTGELFFGEGSRLTVL.

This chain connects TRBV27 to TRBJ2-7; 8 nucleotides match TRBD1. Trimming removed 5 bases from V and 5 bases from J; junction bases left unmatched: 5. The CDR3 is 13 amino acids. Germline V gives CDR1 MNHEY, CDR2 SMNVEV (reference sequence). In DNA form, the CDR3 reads TGTGCCAGCAGTGGGTGGGACAGGAACGAGCAGTACTTC. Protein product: CASSGWDRNEQYF.

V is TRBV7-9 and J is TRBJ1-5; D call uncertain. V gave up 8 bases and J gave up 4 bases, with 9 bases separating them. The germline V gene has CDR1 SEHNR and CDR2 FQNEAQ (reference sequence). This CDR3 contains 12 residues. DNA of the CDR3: TGTGCCAGCGCTAGGCCTAATCAGCCCCAGCATTTT. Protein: CASARPNQPQHF.

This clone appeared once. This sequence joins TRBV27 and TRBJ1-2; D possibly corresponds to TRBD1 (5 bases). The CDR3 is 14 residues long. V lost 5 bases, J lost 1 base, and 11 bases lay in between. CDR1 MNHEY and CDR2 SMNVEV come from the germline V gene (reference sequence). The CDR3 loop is CASSPGPHNYGYTF. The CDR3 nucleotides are TGTGCCAGCAGTCCGGGACCGCATAACTATGGCTACACCTTC.

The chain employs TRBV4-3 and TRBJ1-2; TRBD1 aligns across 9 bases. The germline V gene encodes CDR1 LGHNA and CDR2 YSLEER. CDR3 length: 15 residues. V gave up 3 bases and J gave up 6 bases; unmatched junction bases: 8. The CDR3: CASSQPGQGIDGYTF. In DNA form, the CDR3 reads TGCGCCAGCAGCCAGCCGGGACAGGGTATCGATGGCTACACCTTC.

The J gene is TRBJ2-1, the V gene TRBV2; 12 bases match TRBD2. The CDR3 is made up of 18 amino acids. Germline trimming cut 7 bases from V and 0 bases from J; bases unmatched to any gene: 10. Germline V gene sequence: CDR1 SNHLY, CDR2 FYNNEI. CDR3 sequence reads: CASINWTSGVSSYNEQFF. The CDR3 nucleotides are TGTGCCAGCATTAACTGGACTAGCGGGGTGAGCTCCTACAATGAGCAGTTCTTC.

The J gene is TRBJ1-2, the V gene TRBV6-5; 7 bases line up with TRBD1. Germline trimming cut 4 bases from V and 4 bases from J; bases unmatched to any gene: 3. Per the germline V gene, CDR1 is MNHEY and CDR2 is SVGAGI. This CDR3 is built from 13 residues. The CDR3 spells CASSSRQGYGYTF. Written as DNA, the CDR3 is TGTGCCAGCAGTTCAAGACAGGGCTATGGCTACACCTTC.

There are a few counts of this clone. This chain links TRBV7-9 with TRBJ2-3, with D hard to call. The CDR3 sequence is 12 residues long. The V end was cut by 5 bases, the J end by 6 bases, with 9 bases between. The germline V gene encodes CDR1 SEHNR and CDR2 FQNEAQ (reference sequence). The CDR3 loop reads CASSMSSDTQYF. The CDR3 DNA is TGTGCCAGCAGCATGTCCTCGGATACGCAGTATTTT.

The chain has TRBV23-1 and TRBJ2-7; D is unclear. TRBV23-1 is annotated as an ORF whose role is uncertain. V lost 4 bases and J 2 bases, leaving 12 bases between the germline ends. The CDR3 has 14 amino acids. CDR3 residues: CASSPNGGTYEQYF. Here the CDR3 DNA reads TGCGCCAGCAGTCCCAACGGCGGCACCTACGAGCAGTACTTC.

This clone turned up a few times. The CDR3 nucleotides are TGCGCCAGCAGCTTGGACCCGGGGGAGTCTCGCGGCTACACCTTC. Encoded protein: CASSLDPGESRGYTF. V gene TRBV5-1 combines with J gene TRBJ1-2, with a weak D call TRBD1 (5 bases). Trimming took off 0 bases at V and 8 bases at J, with 17 bases between the two ends. The germline V gene has CDR1 SGHRS and CDR2 YFSETQ. CDR3 length equals 15 residues.

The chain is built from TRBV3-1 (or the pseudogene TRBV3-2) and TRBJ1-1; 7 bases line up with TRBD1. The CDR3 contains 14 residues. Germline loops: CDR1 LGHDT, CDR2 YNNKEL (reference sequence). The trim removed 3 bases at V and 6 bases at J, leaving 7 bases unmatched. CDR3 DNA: TGTGCCAGCAGCCAGCTAGGGGGCGCCGCTGAAGCTTTCTTT. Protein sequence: CASSQLGGAAEAFF.

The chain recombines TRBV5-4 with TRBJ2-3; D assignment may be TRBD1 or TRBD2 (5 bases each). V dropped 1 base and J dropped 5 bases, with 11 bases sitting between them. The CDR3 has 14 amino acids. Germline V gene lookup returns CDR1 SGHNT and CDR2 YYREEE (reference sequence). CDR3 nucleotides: TGTGCCAGCAGCTTGCTCGGGGCAGGAGATACGCAGTATTTT. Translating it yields CASSLLGAGDTQYF.

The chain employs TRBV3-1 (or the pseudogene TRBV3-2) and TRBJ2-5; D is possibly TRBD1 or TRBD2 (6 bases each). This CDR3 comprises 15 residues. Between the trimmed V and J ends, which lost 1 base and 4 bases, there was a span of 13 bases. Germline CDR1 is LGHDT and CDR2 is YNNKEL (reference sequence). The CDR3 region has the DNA TGTGCCAGCAGCCAAGCTGTCGGGGGCGCAGAGACCCAGTACTTC. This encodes CASSQAVGGAETQYF.

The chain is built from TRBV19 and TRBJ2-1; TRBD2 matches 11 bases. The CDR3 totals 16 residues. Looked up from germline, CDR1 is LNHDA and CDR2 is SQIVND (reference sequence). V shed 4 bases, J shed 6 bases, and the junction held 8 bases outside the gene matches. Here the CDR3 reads CASSTVAGGPGNEQFF. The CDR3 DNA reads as TGTGCCAGTAGTACCGTAGCGGGAGGGCCGGGCAATGAGCAGTTCTTC.

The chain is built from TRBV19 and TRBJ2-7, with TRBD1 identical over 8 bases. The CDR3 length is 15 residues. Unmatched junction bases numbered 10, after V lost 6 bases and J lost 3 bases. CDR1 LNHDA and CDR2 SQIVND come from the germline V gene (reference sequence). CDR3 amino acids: CASRYGTGLNYEQYF. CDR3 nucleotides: TGTGCCAGTAGATACGGGACAGGCCTTAACTACGAGCAGTACTTC.

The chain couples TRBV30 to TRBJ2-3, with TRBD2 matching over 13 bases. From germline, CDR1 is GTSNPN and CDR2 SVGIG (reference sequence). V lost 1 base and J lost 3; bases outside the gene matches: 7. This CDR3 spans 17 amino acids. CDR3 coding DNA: TGTGCCTGGAGTGGGACTAGCGGGAGTTTGAGGACAGATACGCAGTATTTT. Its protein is CAWSGTSGSLRTDTQYF.

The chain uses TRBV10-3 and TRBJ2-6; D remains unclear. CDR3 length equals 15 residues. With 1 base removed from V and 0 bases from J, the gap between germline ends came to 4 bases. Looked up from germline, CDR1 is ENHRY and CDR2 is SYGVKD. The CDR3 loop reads CAISELGSGANVLTF. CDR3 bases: TGTGCCATCAGTGAGTTAGGCTCTGGGGCCAACGTCCTGACTTTC.

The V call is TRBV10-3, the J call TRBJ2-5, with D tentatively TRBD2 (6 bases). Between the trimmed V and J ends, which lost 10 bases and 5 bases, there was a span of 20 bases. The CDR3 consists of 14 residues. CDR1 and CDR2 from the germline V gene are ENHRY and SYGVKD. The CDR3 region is CATLKEGTSETQYF. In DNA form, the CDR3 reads TGTGCCACCTTAAAAGAGGGGACTTCGGAGACCCAGTACTTC.

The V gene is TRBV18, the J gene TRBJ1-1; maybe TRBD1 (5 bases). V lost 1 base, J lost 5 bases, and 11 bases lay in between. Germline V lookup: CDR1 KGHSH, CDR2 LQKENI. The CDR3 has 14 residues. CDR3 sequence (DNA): TGTGCCAGCTCACCACGGGAAGGGGCGACTGAAGCTTTCTTT. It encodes CASSPREGATEAFF.

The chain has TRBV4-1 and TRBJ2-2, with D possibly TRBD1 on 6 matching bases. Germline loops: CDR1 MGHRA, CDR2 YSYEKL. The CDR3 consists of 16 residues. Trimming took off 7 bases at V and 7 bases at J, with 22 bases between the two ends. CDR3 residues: CASKKMTGLADGELFF. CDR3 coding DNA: TGCGCCAGCAAAAAGATGACAGGTTTGGCAGACGGGGAGCTGTTTTTT.

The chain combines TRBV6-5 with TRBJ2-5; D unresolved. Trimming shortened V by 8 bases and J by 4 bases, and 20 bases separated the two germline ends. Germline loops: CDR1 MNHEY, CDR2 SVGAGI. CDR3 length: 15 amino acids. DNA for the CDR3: TGTGCCAGCTCCGATCTCGCAAGCCGGCGAGAGACCCAGTACTTC. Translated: CASSDLASRRETQYF.

The DNA of the CDR3 is TGTGCCACCAGTGAAACGACAGGGAGCGAGCAGTACTTC. It specifies CATSETTGSEQYF. This chain joins TRBV24-1 and TRBJ2-7; 7 nucleotides line up with TRBD1. Germline-derived CDR1 and CDR2 are KGHDR and SFDVKD. The trim removed 4 bases at V and 6 bases at J, leaving 5 bases unmatched. The CDR3 runs 13 residues.

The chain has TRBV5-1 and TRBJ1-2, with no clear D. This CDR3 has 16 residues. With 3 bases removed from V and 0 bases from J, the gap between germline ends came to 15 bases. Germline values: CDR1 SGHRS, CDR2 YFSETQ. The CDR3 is CASSSASDSSNYGYTF. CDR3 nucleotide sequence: TGCGCCAGCAGCTCCGCATCGGACTCCTCTAACTATGGCTACACCTTC.